Below, one T cell receptor beta chain is given with its context. The study profiled TCR beta VDJ and CDR3 using genomic DNA as template. TCRdb passed the reads through MiXCR, listing each CDR3 protein once. The data contain a few hundred thousand distinct CDR3 sequences, roughly 82% of them singletons. Germline CDR1 is SGDLS and CDR2 is YYNGEE. The CDR3 runs to 15 residues. V dropped 2 bases and J dropped 5 bases, with 11 bases sitting between them. Patients picked for sequencing had shown CD8+CD57+ cell expansion detected by flow cytometry. This entry is derived from a study of CD8+CD57+ T cells in acquired aplastic anemia.

Sequenced sample: sorted CD4+, CD8+, or CD8+CD57+ T cells (not recorded which) from PBMCs. This clonotype originated in a human donor with aplastic anemia. V and J are TRBV9 and TRBJ1-6; D not certain. The CDR3 region has the DNA TGTGCCAGCAGCGTCGTGGACGGTGATAATTCACCCCTCCACTTT. It specifies CASSVVDGDNSPLHF.